This TCR beta chain was sequenced during a study of blood T cell repertoires in COVID-19. At the level of the study: Sites in the United States, Italy and Spain provided acute and convalescent COVID-19 samples. The cDNA or gDNA used as material had been derived from T cells, B-cell-depleted T cells, or PBMCs.

The V segment lost 1 base and the J segment 7 bases; nucleotides outside the gene matches: 10. Germline lookup yields CDR1 LGHDT and CDR2 YNNKEL (reference sequence). This CDR3 is 17 amino acids long. Data came from immunoSEQ multiplex PCR; TCRdb stores just in-frame clones and leaves some out. The sample includes around 300,000 clones, approximately 83% of them seen just once. This clonotype originated in a woman in her 50s who had recovered from COVID-19. V usage is TRBV3-1 (or the pseudogene TRBV3-2) and J usage is TRBJ2-2, with 9 bases that match TRBD2. What was sequenced was peripheral blood. CDR3 sequence reads: CASSQASGGPFGGELFF. CDR3 bases: TGTGCCAGCAGCCAAGCCAGCGGGGGGCCGTTTGGCGGGGAGCTGTTTTTT.